The T cell receptor (beta chain) described here comes from a study of OX40 agonist ivuxolimab in advanced cancers. Study details: Patients with prior anti-PD-1, anti-PD-L1 or anti-CTLA-4 therapy were eligible; roughly 40% had some.

Sequencing was performed with immunoSEQ multiplex PCR; in TCRdb, only in-frame clones are kept and a portion is missing. The table records tens of thousands of clones, nearly 95% of them present only once. Overall study findings and caveats: Certain nonresponders additionally had low normalized T-cell clonal expansion.

Concerning this clone: Its antigen is as yet unknown.

This TCR was recovered from an adult with an advanced solid tumor such as melanoma, head and neck, liver or kidney cancer. This material consisted of CD4+ or CD8+ T cells sorted from blood, taken in a trial of the OX40 agonist ivuxolimab.

CDR3: CASMMWDNYGYTF. The CDR3 DNA sequence: TGTGCCAGCATGATGTGGGACAACTATGGCTACACCTTC. The V call is TRBV25-1, the J call TRBJ1-2; D might be TRBD1 (5 bases). V lost 7 bases to trimming and J lost 2 bases, with 11 bases between them. The germline V gene has CDR1 MGHDK and CDR2 SYGVNS. This CDR3 has 13 residues.